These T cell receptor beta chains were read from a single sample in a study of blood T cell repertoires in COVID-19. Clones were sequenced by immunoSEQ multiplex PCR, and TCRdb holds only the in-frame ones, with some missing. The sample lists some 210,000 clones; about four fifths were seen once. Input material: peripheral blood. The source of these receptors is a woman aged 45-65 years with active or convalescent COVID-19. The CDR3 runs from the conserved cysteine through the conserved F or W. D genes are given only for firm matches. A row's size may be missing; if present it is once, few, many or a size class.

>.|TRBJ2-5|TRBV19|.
TGTGCCAGTAGCGGGGGAGCCCAGGGAGAGACCCAGTACTTC
CASSGGAQGETQYF
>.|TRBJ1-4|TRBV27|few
TGTGCCAGCAGTTTATTCGGGCAGGGAAGTGAAAAACTGTTTTTT
CASSLFGQGSEKLFF
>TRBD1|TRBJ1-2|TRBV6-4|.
TGTGCCAGCAGTGACCAGGGGGCTGGAGATGGCTACACCTTC
CASSDQGAGDGYTF
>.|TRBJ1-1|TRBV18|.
TGTGCCAGCTTAAGGACTGAGAACACTGAAGCTTTCTTT
CASLRTENTEAFF
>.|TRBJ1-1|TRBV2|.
TGTGCCAGCAGTGAAGTGAGGCAGGGTCAAGGGAACACTGAAGCTTTCTTT
CASSEVRQGQGNTEAFF
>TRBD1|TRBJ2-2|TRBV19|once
TGTGCCAGTAGTATAACCGGAACAGGGGCGTACACCGGGGAGCTGTTTTTT
CASSITGTGAYTGELFF
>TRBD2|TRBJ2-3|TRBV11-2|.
TGTGCCAGCAGCACCCGCGGGGGGGGCACAGATACGCAGTATTTT
CASSTRGGGTDTQYF
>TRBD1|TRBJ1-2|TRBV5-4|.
TGTGCCAGCAGCTTTACAGGGGTCGACTATGGCTACACCTTC
CASSFTGVDYGYTF
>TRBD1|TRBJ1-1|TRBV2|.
TGTGCCAGCAGCGAAACAGGGGGCAGGCTGAAAGCTTTCTTT
CASSETGGRLKAFF
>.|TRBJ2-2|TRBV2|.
TGTGCCAGCAGCCCCCAGGGTGCGAACACCGGGGAGCTGTTTTTT
CASSPQGANTGELFF
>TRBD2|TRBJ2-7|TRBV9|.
TGTGCCAGCAGCGTAGATTCAGGCGGGAGGGCCCACGAGCAGTACTTC
CASSVDSGGRAHEQYF
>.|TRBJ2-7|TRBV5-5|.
TGTGCCAGCAGCTTGGGGGCAGGGGGAGGCTACGAGCAGTACTTC
CASSLGAGGGYEQYF
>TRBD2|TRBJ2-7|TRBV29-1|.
TGCAGCGTCATAGCGGGAGGTGGATGGCAGTACTTC
CSVIAGGGWQYF
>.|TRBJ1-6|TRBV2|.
TGTGCCAGCAGTGGTGAGGGAAACTATAATTCACCCCTCCACTTT
CASSGEGNYNSPLHF
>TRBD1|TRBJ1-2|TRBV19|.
TGTGCCAGTAGGATCAGACCGGGACAGGGTTATGGCTACACCTTC
CASRIRPGQGYGYTF
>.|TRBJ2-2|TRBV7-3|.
TGTGCCAGCAGCCGGGAGTACACCGGGGAGCTGTTTTTT
CASSREYTGELFF
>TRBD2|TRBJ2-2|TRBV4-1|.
TGCGCCAGCAGCCAAGAAGTTTCAGGACTAGCGGTCCTGGGGGAGCTGTTTTTT
CASSQEVSGLAVLGELFF